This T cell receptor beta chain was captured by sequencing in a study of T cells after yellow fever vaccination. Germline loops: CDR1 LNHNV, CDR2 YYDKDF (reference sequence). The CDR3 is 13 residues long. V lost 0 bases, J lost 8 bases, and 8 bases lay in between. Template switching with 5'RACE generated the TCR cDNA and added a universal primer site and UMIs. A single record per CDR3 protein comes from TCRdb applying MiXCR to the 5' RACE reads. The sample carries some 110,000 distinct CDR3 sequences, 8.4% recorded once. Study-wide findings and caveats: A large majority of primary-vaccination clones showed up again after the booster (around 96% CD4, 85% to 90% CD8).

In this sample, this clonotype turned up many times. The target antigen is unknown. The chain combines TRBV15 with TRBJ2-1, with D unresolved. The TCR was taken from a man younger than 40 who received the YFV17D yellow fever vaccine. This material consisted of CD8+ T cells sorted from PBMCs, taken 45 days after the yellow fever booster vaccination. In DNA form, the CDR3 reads TGTGCCACCAGCAGAGAAAGGAGCGATGAGCAGTTCTTC. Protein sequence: CATSRERSDEQFF.